This T cell receptor beta chain was captured by sequencing in a study of OX40 agonist ivuxolimab in advanced cancers. For the study at large: Patients assigned to dose escalation were diagnosed with hepatocellular carcinoma, melanoma, renal cell or head and neck cancer.

Notes on this clone: The antigen is unknown.

Notes on the study in general: The specificity for antigen of the expanded peripheral T cells was not determined. There were, on average, more expanded clones in CD8+ T cells than in CD4+.

Method: immunoSEQ multiplex PCR; TCRdb's copy keeps in-frame clones and lacks some. This sample has some 86,000 clones, with 75% to 95% found just once. J lost 7 bases, V lost 5 bases, and 8 bases had no gene match. The germline V gene has CDR1 SQVTM and CDR2 ANQGSEA. This CDR3 comprises 14 residues. The chain has TRBV29-1 and TRBJ2-1; 10 nucleotides match TRBD1. This TCR derives from an adult with an advanced solid tumor such as melanoma, head and neck, liver or kidney cancer. The sample here was CD4+ or CD8+ T cells sorted from blood, taken in a trial of the OX40 agonist ivuxolimab. CDR3 loop: CSVTVTGGMNEQFF. CDR3 nucleotides: TGCAGCGTTACTGTGACAGGGGGCATGAATGAGCAGTTCTTC.